This T cell receptor (beta chain) was retrieved from a study of blood T cells in healthy people across ages. Only one count was recorded for this clonotype. Antigen specificity is unknown. CDR3 size: 16 residues. The germline V and J ends were trimmed by 5 bases and 2 bases, with 18 bases remaining between them. Germline values: CDR1 MDHEN, CDR2 SYDVKM. Regarding the study as a whole: Long-lived donors exceeded aged donors in naive CD4+ cells and diversity. The diversity estimates, figures obtained from one million T cells, were considered underestimates. Getting older went along with TCR beta diversity per million T cells dropping roughly linearly.

Then a second PCR, running about 6 to 12 cycles, was carried out with a sample-barcoded 5' primer and a J-beta primer mix. TCRdb analysed the 5' RACE reads with MiXCR anew, one entry per CDR3 protein. The sample yields around 750,000 distinct CDR3 sequences, roughly 53% seen once. The clonotype was recovered from a man at least 80 years old in good health. The chain has TRBV28 and TRBJ1-1; no definite D call. The material sequenced was blood. This chain's CDR3 is CASSPPLGYLNTEAFF. In nucleotides, the CDR3 is TGTGCCAGCAGTCCGCCACTCGGATACCTCAACACTGAAGCTTTCTTT.